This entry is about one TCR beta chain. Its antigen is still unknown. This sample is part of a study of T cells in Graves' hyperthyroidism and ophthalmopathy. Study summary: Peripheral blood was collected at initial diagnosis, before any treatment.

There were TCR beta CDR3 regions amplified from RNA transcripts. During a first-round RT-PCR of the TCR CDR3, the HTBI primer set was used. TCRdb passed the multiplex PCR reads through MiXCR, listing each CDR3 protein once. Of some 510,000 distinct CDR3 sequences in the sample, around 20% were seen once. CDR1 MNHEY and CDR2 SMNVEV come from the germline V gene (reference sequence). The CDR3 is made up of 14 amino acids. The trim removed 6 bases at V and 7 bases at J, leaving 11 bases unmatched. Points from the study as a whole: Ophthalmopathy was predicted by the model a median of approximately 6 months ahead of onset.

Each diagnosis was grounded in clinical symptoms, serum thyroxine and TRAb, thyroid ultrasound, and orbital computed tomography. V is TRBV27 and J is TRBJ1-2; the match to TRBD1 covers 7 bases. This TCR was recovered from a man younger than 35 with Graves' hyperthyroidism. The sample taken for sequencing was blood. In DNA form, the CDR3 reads TGTGCCAGCAGGCCATCAGGGGGTATAGGTGGCTACACCTTC. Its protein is CASRPSGGIGGYTF.